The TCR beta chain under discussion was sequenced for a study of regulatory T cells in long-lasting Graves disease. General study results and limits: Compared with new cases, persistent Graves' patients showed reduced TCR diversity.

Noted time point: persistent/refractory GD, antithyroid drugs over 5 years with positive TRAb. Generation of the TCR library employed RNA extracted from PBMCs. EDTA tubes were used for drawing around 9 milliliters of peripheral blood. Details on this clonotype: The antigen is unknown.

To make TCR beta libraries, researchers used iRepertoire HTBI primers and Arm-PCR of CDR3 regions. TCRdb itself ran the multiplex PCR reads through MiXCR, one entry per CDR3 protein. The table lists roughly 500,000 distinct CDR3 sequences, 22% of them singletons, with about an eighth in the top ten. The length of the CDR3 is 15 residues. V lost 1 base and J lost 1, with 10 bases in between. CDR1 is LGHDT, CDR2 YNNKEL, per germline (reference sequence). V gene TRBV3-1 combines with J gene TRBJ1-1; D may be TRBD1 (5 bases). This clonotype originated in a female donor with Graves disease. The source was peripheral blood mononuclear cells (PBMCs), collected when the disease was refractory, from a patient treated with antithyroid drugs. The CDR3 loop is CASSQGSTANTEAFF. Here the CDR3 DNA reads TGTGCCAGCAGCCAAGGGTCGACAGCGAACACTGAAGCTTTCTTT.